What follows is one T cell receptor (beta chain) and its context. Its antigen remains unknown. Culture lasted around eleven days before CD4+ T cell isolation. Each participant received a vaccine that was either BNT162b2 or mRNA-1273, given as two doses. These data originate in a study of vaccination effects on CD4 cells after COVID-19. Study details: Every well got some 1.8 million PBMC, which were grown with about 10 IU/ml IL-2 and approximately 9.7 ug/ml peptides.

Only in-frame clones appear in the TCRdb table, and some are missing; sequencing was by immunoSEQ multiplex PCR. The table lists 35,000 to 55,000 clones, approximately 77% of them singletons. Between the trimmed V and J ends, which lost 6 bases and 10 bases, there was a span of 13 bases. Germline lookup yields CDR1 MNHEY and CDR2 SVGAGI. CDR3 length: 12 amino acids. The source material was CD4+ T cells from PBMCs cultured without peptide, sampled after COVID-19 vaccination. The chain combines TRBV6-5 with TRBJ2-1; no clear D. The origin of this receptor is a human donor who received a COVID-19 vaccine. The CDR3 nucleotides read TGTGCCAGCAGCCCGAGAAGAAGGGAGCAGTTCTTC. Its protein product is CASSPRRREQFF.